This T cell receptor beta chain was sequenced during a study of T cell responses to AZD1222 COVID-19 vaccine. Concerning this clone: Its antigen is still unknown.

Study outcomes and limitations: Across spike, vaccine-associated CD4 TCRs were found, dominant at 160-218 and 743-854. Within unmutated variant regions lay the reported targets of nearly half of spike-specific TCRs. Recipients of AZD1222 seropositive at baseline numbered only 6 or 7. Spike-specific TCR breadth and depth grew following two AZD1222 doses.

Trimming shortened V by 0 bases and J by 9 bases, and 15 bases separated the two germline ends. This CDR3 contains 16 residues. Germline CDR1 is MNHEY and CDR2 is SVGAGI. Data came from immunoSEQ multiplex PCR; TCRdb stores just in-frame clones and leaves some out. The sample holds more than 100,000 clones; 92% are singletons and the top ten take more than 7%. The chain links TRBV6-5 to TRBJ1-6, with a possible D match to TRBD1 (5 bases). Sample: peripheral blood, taken 28 days after the second AZD1222 dose. The source is an adult who received the AZD1222 COVID-19 vaccine. CDR3 residues: CASSYSHGGEGSPLHF. CDR3 DNA: TGTGCCAGCAGTTACTCTCACGGGGGTGAAGGTTCACCCCTCCACTTT.